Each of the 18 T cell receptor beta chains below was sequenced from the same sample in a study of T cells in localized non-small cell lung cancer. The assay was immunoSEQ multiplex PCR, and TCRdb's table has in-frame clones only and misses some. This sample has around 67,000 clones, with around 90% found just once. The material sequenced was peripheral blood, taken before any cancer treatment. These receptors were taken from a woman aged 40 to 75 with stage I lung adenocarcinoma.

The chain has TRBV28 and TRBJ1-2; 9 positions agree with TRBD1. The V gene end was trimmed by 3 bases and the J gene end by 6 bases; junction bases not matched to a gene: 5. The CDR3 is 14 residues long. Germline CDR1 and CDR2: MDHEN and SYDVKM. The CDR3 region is CASSLGQGGHGYTF. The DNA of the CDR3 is TGTGCCAGCAGTTTGGGACAGGGAGGGCATGGCTACACCTTC.

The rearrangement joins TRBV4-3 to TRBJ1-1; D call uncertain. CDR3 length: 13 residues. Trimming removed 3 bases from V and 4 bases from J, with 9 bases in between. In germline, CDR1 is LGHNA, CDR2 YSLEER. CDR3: CASSQQAITEAFF. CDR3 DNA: TGCGCCAGCAGCCAGCAGGCTATCACTGAAGCTTTCTTT.

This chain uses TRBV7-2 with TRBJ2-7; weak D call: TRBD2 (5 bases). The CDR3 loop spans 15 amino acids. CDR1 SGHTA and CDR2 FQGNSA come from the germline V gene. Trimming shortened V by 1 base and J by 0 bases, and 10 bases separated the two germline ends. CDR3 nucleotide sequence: TGTGCCAGCAGCTTAGGTTTAGGGAGCTCCTACGAGCAGTACTTC. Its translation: CASSLGLGSSYEQYF. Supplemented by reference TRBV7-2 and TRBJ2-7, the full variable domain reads GAGVSQSPSNKVTEKGKDVELRCDPISGHTALYWYRQSLGQGLEFLIYFQGNSAPDKSGLPSDRFSAERTGGSVSTLTIQRTQQEDSAVYLCASSLGLGSSYEQYFGPGTRLTVT.

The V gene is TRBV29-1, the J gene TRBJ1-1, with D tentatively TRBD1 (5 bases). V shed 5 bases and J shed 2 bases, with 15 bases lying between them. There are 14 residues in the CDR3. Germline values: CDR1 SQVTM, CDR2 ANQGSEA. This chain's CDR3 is CSVNIDSSNTEAFF. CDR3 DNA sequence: TGCAGCGTTAACATAGACAGTTCAAACACTGAAGCTTTCTTT.

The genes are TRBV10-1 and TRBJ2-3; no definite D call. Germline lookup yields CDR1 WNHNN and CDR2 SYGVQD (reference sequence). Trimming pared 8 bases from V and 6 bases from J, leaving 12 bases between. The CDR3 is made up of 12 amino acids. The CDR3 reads CASCTHTDTQYF. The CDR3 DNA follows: TGCGCCAGCTGTACTCACACGGATACGCAGTATTTT.

CDR3 sequence: CASSPSASYEQYF. CDR3 sequence (DNA): TGTGCCAGCAGCCCCTCGGCGTCCTACGAGCAGTACTTC. The rearrangement links TRBV2 to TRBJ2-5; D remains unclear. Near its end, the DNA agrees better with TRBJ2-7, so the J call may be wrong. Per the germline V gene, CDR1 is SNHLY and CDR2 is FYNNEI. CDR3 length: 13 amino acids.

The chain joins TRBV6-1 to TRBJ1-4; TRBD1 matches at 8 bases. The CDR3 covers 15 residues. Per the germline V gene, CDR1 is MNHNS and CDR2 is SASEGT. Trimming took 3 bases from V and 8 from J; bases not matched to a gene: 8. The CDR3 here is CASSDSQGAWEKLFF. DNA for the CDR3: TGTGCCAGCAGTGATTCCCAGGGGGCCTGGGAAAAACTGTTTTTT.

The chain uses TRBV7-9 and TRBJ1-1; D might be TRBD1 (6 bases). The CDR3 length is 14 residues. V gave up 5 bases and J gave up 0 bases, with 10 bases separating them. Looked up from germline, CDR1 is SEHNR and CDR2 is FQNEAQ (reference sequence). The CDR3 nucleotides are TGTGCCAGCAGCAGACAGGTCGTGAACACTGAAGCTTTCTTT. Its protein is CASSRQVVNTEAFF.

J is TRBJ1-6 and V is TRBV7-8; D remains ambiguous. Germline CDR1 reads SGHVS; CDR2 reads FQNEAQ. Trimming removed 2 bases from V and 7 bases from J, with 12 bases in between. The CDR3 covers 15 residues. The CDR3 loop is CASSLLGLLNSPLHF. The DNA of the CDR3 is TGTGCCAGCAGCTTATTGGGTCTCTTAAATTCACCCCTCCACTTT.

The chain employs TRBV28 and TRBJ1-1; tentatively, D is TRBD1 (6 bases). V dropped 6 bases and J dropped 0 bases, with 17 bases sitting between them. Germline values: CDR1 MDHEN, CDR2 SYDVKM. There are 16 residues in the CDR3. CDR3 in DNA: TGTGCCAGCAGCCCTCGGGGGGCAGTAATGAACACTGAAGCTTTCTTT. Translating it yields CASSPRGAVMNTEAFF. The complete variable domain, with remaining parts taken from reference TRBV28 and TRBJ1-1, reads DVKVTQSSRYLVKRTGEKVFLECVQDMDHENMFWYRQDPGLGLRLIYFSYDVKMKEKGDIPEGYSVSREKKERFSLILESASTNQTSMYLCASSPRGAVMNTEAFFGQGTRLTVV.

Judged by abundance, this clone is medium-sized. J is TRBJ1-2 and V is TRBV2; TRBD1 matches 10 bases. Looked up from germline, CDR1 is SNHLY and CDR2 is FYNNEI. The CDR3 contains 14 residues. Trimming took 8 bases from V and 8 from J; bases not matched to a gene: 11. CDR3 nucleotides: TGTGCCAGCGTTGAGTGGGACAGGGGAGGGGGCTACACCTTC. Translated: CASVEWDRGGGYTF.

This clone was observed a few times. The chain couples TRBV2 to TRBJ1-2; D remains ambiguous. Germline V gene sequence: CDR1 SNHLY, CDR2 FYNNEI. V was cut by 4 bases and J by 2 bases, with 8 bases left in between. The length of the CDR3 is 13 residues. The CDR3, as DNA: TGTGCCAGCAGTGTTCCGGGAAACTATGGCTACACCTTC. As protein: CASSVPGNYGYTF.

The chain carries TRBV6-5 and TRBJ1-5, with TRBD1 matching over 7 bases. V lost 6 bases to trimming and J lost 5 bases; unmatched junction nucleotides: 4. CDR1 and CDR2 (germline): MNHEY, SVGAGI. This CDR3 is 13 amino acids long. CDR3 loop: CASSPRGHQPQHF. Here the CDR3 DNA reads TGTGCCAGCAGCCCGAGGGGGCATCAGCCCCAGCATTTT.

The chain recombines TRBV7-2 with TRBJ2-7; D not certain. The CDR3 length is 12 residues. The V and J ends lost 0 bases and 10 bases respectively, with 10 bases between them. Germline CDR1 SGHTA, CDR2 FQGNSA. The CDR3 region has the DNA TGTGCCAGCAGCTTAGCACTGTCCCCACAGTACTTC. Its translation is CASSLALSPQYF.

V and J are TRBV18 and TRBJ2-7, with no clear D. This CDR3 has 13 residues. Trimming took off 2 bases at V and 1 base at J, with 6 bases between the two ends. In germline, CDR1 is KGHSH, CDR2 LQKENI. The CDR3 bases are TGTGCCAGCTCACCAGTTCAATCCTACGAGCAGTACTTC. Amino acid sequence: CASSPVQSYEQYF.

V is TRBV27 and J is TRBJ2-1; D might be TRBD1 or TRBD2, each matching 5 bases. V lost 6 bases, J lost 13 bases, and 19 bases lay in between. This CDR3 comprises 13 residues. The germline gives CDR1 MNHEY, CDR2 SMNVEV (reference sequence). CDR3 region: CASSPGIGAPQFF. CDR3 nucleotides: TGTGCCAGCAGCCCGGGGATAGGGGCCCCCCAGTTCTTC.

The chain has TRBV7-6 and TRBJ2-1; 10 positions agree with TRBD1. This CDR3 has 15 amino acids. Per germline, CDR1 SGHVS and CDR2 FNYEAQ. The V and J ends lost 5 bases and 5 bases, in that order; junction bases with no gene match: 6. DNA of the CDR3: TGTGCCAGCAGCACCCTCGGGACAGGGGACAATGAGCAGTTCTTC. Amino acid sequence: CASSTLGTGDNEQFF. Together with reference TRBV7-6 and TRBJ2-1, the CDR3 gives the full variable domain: GAGVSQSPRYKVTKRGQDVALRCDPISGHVSLYWYRQALGQGPEFLTYFNYEAQQDKSGLPNDRFSAERPEGSISTLTIQRTEQRDSAMYRCASSTLGTGDNEQFFGPGTRLTVL.

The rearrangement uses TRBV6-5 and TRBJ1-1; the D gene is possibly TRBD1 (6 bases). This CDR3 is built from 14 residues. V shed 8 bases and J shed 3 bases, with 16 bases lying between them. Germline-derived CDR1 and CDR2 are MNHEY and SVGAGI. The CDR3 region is CASVLTEGDTEAFF. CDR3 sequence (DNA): TGTGCCAGCGTATTGACGGAGGGGGACACTGAAGCTTTCTTT.